These T cell receptor beta chains were read from a single sample in a study of T cell responses to AZD1222 COVID-19 vaccine. Data came from immunoSEQ multiplex PCR; TCRdb stores just in-frame clones and leaves some out. The data show 86,000 or so clones, with 70% to 90% seen just once and less than 6.5% held by the top ten. The sequences come from peripheral blood, collected 28 days after the second AZD1222 dose. These TCRs come from an adult who received the AZD1222 COVID-19 vaccine. CDR3s include the opening cysteine and the closing phenylalanine or tryptophan. D genes are given only for firm matches. Where a row states a size, it is once, few, many or the class of an expanded clone; other rows omit it.

clone size: once; J gene: TRBJ2-7; V gene: TRBV5-5; D gene: NA; CDR3 DNA: TGTGCCAGCAGCTCTGGGCAGGGATCGGCCCACGAGCAGTACTTC; CDR3 protein: CASSSGQGSAHEQYF
clone size: NA; J gene: TRBJ1-2; V gene: TRBV2; D gene: NA; CDR3 DNA: TGTGCCAGCAGGGTACGGGGGGACGGAAATAACTATGGCTACACCTTC; CDR3 protein: CASRVRGDGNNYGYTF
clone size: NA; J gene: TRBJ1-5; V gene: TRBV2; D gene: NA; CDR3 DNA: TGTGCCAGCAACAGGGAAAGACAGCCCCAGCATTTT; CDR3 protein: CASNRERQPQHF
clone size: NA; J gene: TRBJ2-2; V gene: TRBV14; D gene: NA; CDR3 DNA: TGTGCCAGCAGCCTAGGAGCTAGCGTCCCCGGGGAGCTGTTTTTT; CDR3 protein: CASSLGASVPGELFF
clone size: NA; J gene: TRBJ2-2; V gene: TRBV11-3; D gene: NA; CDR3 DNA: TGTGCCAGCAGCTTGCAGGGTGACACCGGGGAGCTGTTTTTT; CDR3 protein: CASSLQGDTGELFF
clone size: NA; J gene: TRBJ1-1; V gene: TRBV19; D gene: TRBD1; CDR3 DNA: TGTGCCAGTAGTTCTGACAGGGGGCGCGTCGGGAACACTGAAGCTTTCTTT; CDR3 protein: CASSSDRGRVGNTEAFF
clone size: NA; J gene: TRBJ1-2; V gene: TRBV7-8; D gene: NA; CDR3 DNA: TGTGCCAGCAGCTTATTGGGCCGCGGGGGTGGAAACGGCTACACCTTC; CDR3 protein: CASSLLGRGGGNGYTF
clone size: NA; J gene: TRBJ2-1; V gene: TRBV19; D gene: TRBD2; CDR3 DNA: TGTGCCAGTAGCGAGATAGCGGGGACCTCCTACAATGAGCAGTTCTTC; CDR3 protein: CASSEIAGTSYNEQFF
clone size: NA; J gene: TRBJ1-2; V gene: TRBV5-6; D gene: TRBD1; CDR3 DNA: TGTGCCAGCAGTCGCAGGGGGGCGGGTGGCTACACCTTC; CDR3 protein: CASSRRGAGGYTF
clone size: NA; J gene: TRBJ1-2; V gene: TRBV19; D gene: NA; CDR3 DNA: TGTGCCAGTACCCCCGAGGCTAACTATGGCTACACCTTC; CDR3 protein: CASTPEANYGYTF
clone size: few; J gene: TRBJ2-1; V gene: TRBV25-1; D gene: TRBD2; CDR3 DNA: TGTGCCAGCAGCGACGGACTAGAGGGCACCGATGAGCAGTTCTTC; CDR3 protein: CASSDGLEGTDEQFF
clone size: NA; J gene: TRBJ2-3; V gene: TRBV6-5; D gene: TRBD2; CDR3 DNA: TGTGCCAGCAGTTACTCCGGCGGGGGGGAATATACGCAGTATTTT; CDR3 protein: CASSYSGGGEYTQYF
clone size: NA; J gene: TRBJ1-1; V gene: TRBV25-1; D gene: NA; CDR3 DNA: TGTGCCAGCAGTGACCGGGGAGCAGGGACGAACACTGAAGCTTTCTTT; CDR3 protein: CASSDRGAGTNTEAFF
clone size: NA; J gene: TRBJ2-2; V gene: TRBV6-5; D gene: NA; CDR3 DNA: TGTGCCAGCAGCGAGTCGGACAGTCATTGGGCCTCGCTGTTTTTT; CDR3 protein: CASSESDSHWASLFF
clone size: NA; J gene: TRBJ2-7; V gene: TRBV6-5; D gene: TRBD2; CDR3 DNA: TGTGCCACGGCTCTAGCGGGAGCCTACGAGCAGTACTTC; CDR3 protein: CATALAGAYEQYF
clone size: NA; J gene: TRBJ1-2; V gene: TRBV6-5; D gene: TRBD1; CDR3 DNA: TGTGCCAGCAGCGGGACAGGTCGAGGCTACACCTTC; CDR3 protein: CASSGTGRGYTF
clone size: NA; J gene: TRBJ2-5; V gene: TRBV7-6; D gene: NA; CDR3 DNA: TGTGCCAGCAGCCCTGCCACAGGCCGGGGGTCGGGCGAGACCCAGTACTTC; CDR3 protein: CASSPATGRGSGETQYF
clone size: NA; J gene: TRBJ1-4; V gene: TRBV19; D gene: NA; CDR3 DNA: TGTGCCTCAGAGGGGGTTCGTGAAAAACTGTTTTTT; CDR3 protein: CASEGVREKLFF
clone size: NA; J gene: TRBJ2-7; V gene: TRBV6-5; D gene: TRBD2; CDR3 DNA: TGTGCCAGCAGTCCCCCGGGGGGACTCTACGAGCAGTACTTC; CDR3 protein: CASSPPGGLYEQYF
clone size: NA; J gene: TRBJ1-1; V gene: TRBV20-1; D gene: TRBD1; CDR3 DNA: TGCAGGGTTAACAGGGGCACTGAAGCTTTCTTT; CDR3 protein: CRVNRGTEAFF
clone size: NA; J gene: TRBJ2-1; V gene: TRBV10-3; D gene: NA; CDR3 DNA: TGTGCCACCGGGGGCTCTGCCGGGAGTGAAGGTCGGAATGAGCAGTTCTTC; CDR3 protein: CATGGSAGSEGRNEQFF
clone size: NA; J gene: TRBJ1-5; V gene: TRBV6-5; D gene: NA; CDR3 DNA: TGTGCCAGCGGGGGAACTGGAAATCAGCCCCAGCATTTT; CDR3 protein: CASGGTGNQPQHF
clone size: NA; J gene: TRBJ2-1; V gene: TRBV7-2; D gene: NA; CDR3 DNA: TGTGCCAGCAGCTCCAACAGAGGCAATGAGCAGTTCTTC; CDR3 protein: CASSSNRGNEQFF